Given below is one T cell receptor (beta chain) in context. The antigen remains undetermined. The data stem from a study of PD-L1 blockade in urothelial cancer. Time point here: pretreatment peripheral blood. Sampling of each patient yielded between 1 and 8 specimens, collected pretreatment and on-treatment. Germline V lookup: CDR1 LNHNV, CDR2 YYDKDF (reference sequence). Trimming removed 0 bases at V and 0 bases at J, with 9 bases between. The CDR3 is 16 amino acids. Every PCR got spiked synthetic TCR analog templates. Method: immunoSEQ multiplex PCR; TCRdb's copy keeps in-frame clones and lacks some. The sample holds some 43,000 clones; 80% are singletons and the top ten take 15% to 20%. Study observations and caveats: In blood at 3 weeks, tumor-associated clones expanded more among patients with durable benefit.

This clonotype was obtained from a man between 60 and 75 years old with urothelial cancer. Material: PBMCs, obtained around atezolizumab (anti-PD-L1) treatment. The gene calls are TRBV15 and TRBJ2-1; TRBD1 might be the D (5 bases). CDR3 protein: CATSRDNTGSYNEQFF. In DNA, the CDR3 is TGTGCCACCAGCAGAGATAACACAGGCTCCTACAATGAGCAGTTCTTC.